This TCR beta chain was found in a study of OX40 agonist ivuxolimab in advanced cancers. In the study overall: Ivuxolimab was a fully human IgG2 agonistic monoclonal antibody targeting the costimulatory receptor OX40 (CD134). Intravenous ivuxolimab was administered to patients every 2 weeks at six dose levels: 0.01, 0.1, 0.3, 1.5, 3 and 10 mg/kg. Among the approximately 54 dose-escalation patients, 19 had hepatocellular carcinoma, around 15 melanoma, 9 renal cell carcinoma and 9 head and neck cancer. The dose-escalation cohort was 80% to 90% male with a mean age of approximately 60 years, ranging from roughly 20 to 80. Patients were allowed to have had prior anti-PD-1, anti-PD-L1 or anti-CTLA-4 therapy, and roughly two fifths of the dose-escalation patients had been treated with checkpoint inhibitors. Partial responses occurred in three dose-escalation patients, of whom one had hepatocellular carcinoma and two had cutaneous melanoma. Peripheral TCRbeta sequencing was intended to test whether TCR sequence diversity was altered and clonal T-cell expansion was caused by ivuxolimab. The monotherapy dose-escalation portion (N = 52 patients) of the phase I ivuxolimab trial is reported in the paper. General conclusions and limits of the study: Which antigens the clonally expanded peripheral T cells were specific for was not determined. At doses from 0.1 to 3.0 mg/kg, clonal expansion was seen in both CD4+ and CD8+ blood T cells between baseline and week 6. Partial responders in the 0.1-3.0 mg/kg groups had among the lowest normalized peripheral clonal expansion, especially among CD8+ T cells. After ivuxolimab, more expanded clones were found on average in CD8+ T cells than in CD4+ T cells. Low levels of normalized T-cell clonal expansion were also seen in some patients who did not respond.

For sequencing of the TCRbeta CDR3 region, genomic DNA was extracted from the sorted cells. TCRbeta CDR3 regions were sequenced using the immunoSEQ Assay. Drawn from immuneACCESS, this table holds only the in-frame rearrangements with V and J called that TCRdb kept. Clones are partly lost; checked studies trace under half to an unresolved V gene and leave the rest unexplained. For this sample there are some 60,000 clones; roughly nine tenths appear just once. 1.5% to 2% of the sample is held by the ten biggest clonotypes. As encoded in the germline V gene, CDR1 is LGHNA while CDR2 is YNFKEQ. The CDR3 runs 15 amino acids, cysteine and phenylalanine included. The sequence is cut down to CDR3 DNA, 45 bases in frame from base 1. Unmatched junction bases come to 6, with V trimmed by 3 bases and J by 4 bases. The trial excluded patients who had a history of autoimmune disease or were on systemic immunosuppression. In every dose cohort, peripheral blood was drawn for TCR sequencing at baseline, cycle 4 day 1, and cycle 7 day 1. The samples were taken from a phase I, first-in-human, multicenter, open-label dose-escalation trial of ivuxolimab. The trial enrolled adults with locally advanced or metastatic head and neck squamous cell, hepatocellular, melanoma or renal cell carcinoma. Before TCR sequencing, CD4+ and CD8+ T cells were separately sorted from peripheral blood.

A remark on this clone: The target of this receptor is not known. No qualities accompany the bases; no much larger clone lies one base away.

Sequenced material: CD4+ or CD8+ T cells sorted from blood, taken in a trial of the OX40 agonist ivuxolimab. The chain joins TRBV4-2 to TRBJ1-3; 7 nucleotides in the junction match TRBD1. This TCR was sampled from an adult with an advanced solid tumor such as melanoma, head and neck, liver or kidney cancer. The DNA sequence is TGTGCCAGCAGCCACGTCAGACAGGGAGGAAACACCATATATTTT. Its translation reads: CASSHVRQGGNTIYF.